This TCR beta chain was identified in a study of OX40 agonist ivuxolimab in advanced cancers. Study observations and caveats: Certain nonresponding patients likewise had low normalized T-cell clonal expansion. CD8+ T cells averaged more expanded clones than CD4+.

The germline V gene encodes CDR1 MDHEN and CDR2 SYDVKM. CDR3 length equals 15 residues. With V trimmed by 6 bases and J by 2 bases, 6 bases remained unmatched. In regard to this clone: Antigen specificity is unknown.

TCRdb's copy holds only in-frame clones and misses some; the assay was immunoSEQ multiplex PCR. This table has about 100,000 clones, approximately 90% appearing once. Systemic immunosuppression or autoimmune disease history was grounds to exclude patients. The chain uses TRBV28 and TRBJ2-3; TRBD2 matches 9 bases. This TCR was sampled from an adult with an advanced solid tumor such as melanoma, head and neck, liver or kidney cancer. The sample in question was CD4+ or CD8+ T cells sorted from blood, obtained in a trial of the OX40 agonist ivuxolimab. The CDR3 spells CASRPRLAATDTQYF. The CDR3 DNA reads as TGTGCCAGCAGGCCCCGACTAGCGGCCACAGATACGCAGTATTTT.